This T cell receptor beta chain was profiled in a study of CD8+CD57+ T cells in acquired aplastic anemia. Study background: Sorted CD4+ and CD8+ cells yielded DNA averaging around 3 ug.

Patients who underwent sequencing had shown CD8+CD57+ cell expansion by flow cytometry. Each patient carried a diagnosis of severe acquired aplastic anemia. TCR beta VDJ and CDR3 were profiled, and genomic DNA was the template. Using its own MiXCR run on the reads, TCRdb lists one record per CDR3 protein. The sample holds 100,000 to 150,000 distinct CDR3 sequences, over 55% seen once. The study, taken as a whole, reports: Shared by patients and controls, just under 30 CD8+ CDR3s were abundant in patients.

CDR1 is LGHNA, CDR2 YNFKEQ, per germline. The CDR3 is 16 residues long. V trimming: 4 bases; J trimming: 0 bases; junction bases outside the gene matches: 2. This clonotype was recorded only once. Its antigen remains unidentified. V gene TRBV4-2 combines with J gene TRBJ2-5; 13 nucleotides align to TRBD2. This receptor was identified in a human donor with aplastic anemia. Sequences were obtained from sorted CD4+, CD8+, or CD8+CD57+ T cells (not recorded which) from PBMCs. CDR3 sequence (DNA): TGTGCCAGCAGCCCCACTAGCGGGAGGGACCAAGAGACCCAGTACTTC. As protein: CASSPTSGRDQETQYF.